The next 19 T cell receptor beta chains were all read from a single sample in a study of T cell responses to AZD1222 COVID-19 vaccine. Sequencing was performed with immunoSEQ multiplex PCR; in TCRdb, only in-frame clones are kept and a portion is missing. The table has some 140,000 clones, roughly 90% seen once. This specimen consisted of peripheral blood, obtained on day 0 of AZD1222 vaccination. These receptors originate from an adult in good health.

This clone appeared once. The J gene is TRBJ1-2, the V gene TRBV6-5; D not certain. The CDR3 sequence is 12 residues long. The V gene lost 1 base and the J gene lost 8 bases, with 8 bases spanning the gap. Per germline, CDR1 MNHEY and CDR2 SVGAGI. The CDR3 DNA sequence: TGTGCCAGCAGTTACTGGTATGGGGGCTACACCTTC. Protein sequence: CASSYWYGGYTF.

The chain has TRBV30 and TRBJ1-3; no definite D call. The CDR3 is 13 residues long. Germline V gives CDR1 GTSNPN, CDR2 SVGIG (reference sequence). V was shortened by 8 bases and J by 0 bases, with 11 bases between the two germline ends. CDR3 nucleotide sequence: TGTGCCGTATCCACTTTCTCTGGAAACACCATATATTTT. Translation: CAVSTFSGNTIYF.

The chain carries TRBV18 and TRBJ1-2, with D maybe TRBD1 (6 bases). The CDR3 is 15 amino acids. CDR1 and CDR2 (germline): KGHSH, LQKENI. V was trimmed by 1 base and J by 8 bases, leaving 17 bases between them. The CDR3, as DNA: TGTGCCAGCTCACCACGGGGGCAAAGGGGTACGGGCTACACCTTC. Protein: CASSPRGQRGTGYTF. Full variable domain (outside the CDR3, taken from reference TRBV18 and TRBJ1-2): NAGVMQNPRHLVRRRGQEARLRCSPMKGHSHVYWYRQLPEEGLKFMVYLQKENIIDESGMPKERFSAEFPKEGPSILRIQQVVRGDSAAYFCASSPRGQRGTGYTFGSGTRLTVV.

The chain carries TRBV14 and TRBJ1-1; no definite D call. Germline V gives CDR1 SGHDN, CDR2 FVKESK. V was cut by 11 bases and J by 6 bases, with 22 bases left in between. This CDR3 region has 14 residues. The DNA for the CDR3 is TGTGCCTCCGGGCGGACCGAGGTCCGCTCTGAAGCTTTCTTT. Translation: CASGRTEVRSEAFF.

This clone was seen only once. CDR3 residues: CASSRGGYNEQFF. Here the CDR3 DNA reads TGTGCCAGCAGTAGGGGGGGATACAATGAGCAGTTCTTC. The J gene is TRBJ2-1, the V gene TRBV25-1; D is perhaps TRBD2 (7 bases). Trimming cost V 5 bases and J 4 bases, with 9 bases left between them. CDR1 and CDR2 from the germline V gene are MGHDK and SYGVNS. The length of the CDR3 is 13 residues.

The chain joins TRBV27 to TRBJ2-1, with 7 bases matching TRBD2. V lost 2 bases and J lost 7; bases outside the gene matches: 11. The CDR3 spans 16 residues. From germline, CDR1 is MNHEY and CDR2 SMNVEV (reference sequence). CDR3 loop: CASSLRGGSTRNEQFF. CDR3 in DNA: TGTGCCAGCAGTTTAAGGGGCGGGAGTACAAGGAATGAGCAGTTCTTC.

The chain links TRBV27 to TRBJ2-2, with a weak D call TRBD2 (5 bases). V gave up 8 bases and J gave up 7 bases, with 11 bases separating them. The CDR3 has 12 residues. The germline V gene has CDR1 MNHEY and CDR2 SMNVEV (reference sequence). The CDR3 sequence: CASRYRGGELFF. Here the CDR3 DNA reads TGTGCCAGCCGCTATCGGGGCGGGGAGCTGTTTTTT.

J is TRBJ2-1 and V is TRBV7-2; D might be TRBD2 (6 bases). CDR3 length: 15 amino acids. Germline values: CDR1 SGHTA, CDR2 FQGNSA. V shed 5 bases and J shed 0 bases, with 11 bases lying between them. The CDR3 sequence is CASSRRGNSYNEQFF. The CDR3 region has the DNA TGTGCCAGCAGCCGGCGCGGGAACTCCTACAATGAGCAGTTCTTC.

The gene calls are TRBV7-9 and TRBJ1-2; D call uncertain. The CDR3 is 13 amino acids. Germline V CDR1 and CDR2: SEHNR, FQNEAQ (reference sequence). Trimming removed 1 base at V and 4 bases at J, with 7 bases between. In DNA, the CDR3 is TGTGCCAGCAGCTTAGTCCCCCTCTATGGCTACACCTTC. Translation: CASSLVPLYGYTF.

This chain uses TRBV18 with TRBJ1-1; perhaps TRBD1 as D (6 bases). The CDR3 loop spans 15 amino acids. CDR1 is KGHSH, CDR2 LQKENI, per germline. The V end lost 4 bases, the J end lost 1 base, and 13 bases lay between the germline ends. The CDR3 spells CASSLVETGNTEAFF. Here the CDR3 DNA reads TGTGCCAGCTCACTCGTGGAGACAGGGAACACTGAAGCTTTCTTT.

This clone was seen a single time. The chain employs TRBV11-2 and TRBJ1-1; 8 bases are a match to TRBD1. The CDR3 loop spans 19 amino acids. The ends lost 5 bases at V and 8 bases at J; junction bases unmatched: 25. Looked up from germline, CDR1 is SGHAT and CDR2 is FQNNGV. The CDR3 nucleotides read TGTGCCAGCAGCGACAGGGGACAACAAACCAACCGGGGAACCGGGGAAGCTTTCTTT. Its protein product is CASSDRGQQTNRGTGEAFF.

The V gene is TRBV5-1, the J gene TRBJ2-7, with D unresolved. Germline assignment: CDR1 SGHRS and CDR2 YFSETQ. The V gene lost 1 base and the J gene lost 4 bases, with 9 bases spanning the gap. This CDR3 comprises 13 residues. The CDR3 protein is CASSLWGTYEQYF. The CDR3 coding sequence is TGCGCCAGCAGCTTGTGGGGTACTTACGAGCAGTACTTC.

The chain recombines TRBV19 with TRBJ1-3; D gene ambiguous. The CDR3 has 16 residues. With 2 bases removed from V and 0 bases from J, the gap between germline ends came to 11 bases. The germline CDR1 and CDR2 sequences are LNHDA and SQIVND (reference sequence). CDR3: CASSIIGWYSGNTIYF. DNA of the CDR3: TGTGCCAGTAGTATAATTGGCTGGTACTCTGGAAACACCATATATTTT.

DNA for the CDR3: TGTGCCATCAGTGAGTCCATTATAGCGGGGTTCAATGAGCAGTTCTTC. Translating gives CAISESIIAGFNEQFF. The chain recombines TRBV10-3 with TRBJ2-1, with 8 positions matching TRBD2. This CDR3 spans 16 amino acids. CDR1 and CDR2 from the germline V gene are ENHRY and SYGVKD. V was clipped by 0 bases and J by 6 bases; unmatched bases: 7.

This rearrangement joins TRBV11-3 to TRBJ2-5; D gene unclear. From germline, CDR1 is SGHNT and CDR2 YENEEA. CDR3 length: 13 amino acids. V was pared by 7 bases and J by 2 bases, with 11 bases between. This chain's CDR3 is CASKQRAQETQYF. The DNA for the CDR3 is TGTGCCAGCAAACAAAGGGCGCAAGAGACCCAGTACTTC.

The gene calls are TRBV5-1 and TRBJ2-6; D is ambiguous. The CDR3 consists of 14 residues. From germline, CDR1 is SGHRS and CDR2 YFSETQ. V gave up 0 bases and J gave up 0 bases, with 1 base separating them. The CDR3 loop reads CASSLGSGANVLTF. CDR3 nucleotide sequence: TGCGCCAGCAGCTTGGGCTCTGGGGCCAACGTCCTGACTTTC.

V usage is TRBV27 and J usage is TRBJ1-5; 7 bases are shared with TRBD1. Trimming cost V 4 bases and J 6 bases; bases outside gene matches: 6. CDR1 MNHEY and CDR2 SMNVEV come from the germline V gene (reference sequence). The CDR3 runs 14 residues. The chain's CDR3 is CASSSKGAGQPQHF. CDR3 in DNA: TGTGCCAGCAGTTCCAAGGGGGCTGGTCAGCCCCAGCATTTT.

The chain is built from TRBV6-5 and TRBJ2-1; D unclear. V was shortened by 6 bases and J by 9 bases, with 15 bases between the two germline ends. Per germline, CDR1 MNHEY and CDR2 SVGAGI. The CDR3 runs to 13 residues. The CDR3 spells CASRLTKASEQFF. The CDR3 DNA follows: TGTGCCAGCAGACTCACCAAAGCGAGTGAGCAGTTCTTC.

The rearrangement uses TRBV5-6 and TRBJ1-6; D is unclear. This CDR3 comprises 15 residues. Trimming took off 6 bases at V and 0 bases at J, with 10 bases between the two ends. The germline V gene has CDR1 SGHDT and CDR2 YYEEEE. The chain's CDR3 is CASTSLSSYNSPLHF. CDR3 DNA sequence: TGTGCCAGCACCTCCTTAAGCTCCTATAATTCACCCCTCCACTTT.